Following are 7 T cell receptor beta chains from one sample sequenced in a study of beta chain features in type 1 diabetes. Study-wide findings and caveats: Researchers report that Type 1 diabetes patients had moderately but significantly shorter TCRB CDR3s across all four CD4+ subsets.

These receptors are not linked to any known antigen. Sequenced material consisted of expressed TCRB transcripts (all of the isolated RNA was reverse transcribed). Some clones are missing from TCRdb's copy, which holds only in-frame ones; the method was immunoSEQ multiplex PCR. Among 600,000 or so clones listed, around 11% were seen once. Sequenced sample: naive CD4+ T cells from blood. The receptor source for this set is a man aged 30 to 45 with type 1 diabetes.

V is TRBV5-1 and J is TRBJ1-5; D call uncertain. The CDR3 runs to 18 residues. Germline CDR1 SGHRS, CDR2 YFSETQ. V dropped 0 bases and J dropped 5 bases, with 21 bases sitting between them. The CDR3 coding sequence is TGCGCCAGCAGCTTGGAGGGTGACACCGCGAAAGGGCATCAGCCCCAGCATTTT. This sequence encodes CASSLEGDTAKGHQPQHF.

V gene TRBV9 combines with J gene TRBJ1-1; no clear D gene. Trimming stripped 0 bases from V and 6 bases from J, with 9 bases between. This CDR3 spans 13 amino acids. The germline gives CDR1 SGDLS, CDR2 YYNGEE. The CDR3 loop reads CASSVDPTAEAFF. Here the CDR3 DNA reads TGTGCCAGCAGCGTAGACCCCACGGCTGAAGCTTTCTTT.

This clone was seen a handful of times. The chain couples TRBV27 to TRBJ1-5; possibly TRBD1 for D (6 bases). From germline, CDR1 is MNHEY and CDR2 SMNVEV (reference sequence). The CDR3 is 14 amino acids. V lost 3 bases and J lost 4, with 10 bases in between. In DNA form, the CDR3 reads TGTGCCAGCAGTTTGGGGACATTAAATCAGCCCCAGCATTTT. This encodes CASSLGTLNQPQHF.

The chain recombines TRBV29-1 with TRBJ1-2; D is undetermined. Trimming left V 4 bases short and J 3 bases short, with 9 bases between. The CDR3 runs to 12 residues. The V gene's germline CDR1 is SQVTM and CDR2 ANQGSEA. CDR3 nucleotide sequence: TGCAGCGTTGCGGAGGTTGACTATGGCTACACCTTC. As protein: CSVAEVDYGYTF.

CDR3 nucleotides: TGCGCCAGCAGCCCCGGACAGGGGGCTGGCAATCAGCCCCAGCATTTT. Protein sequence: CASSPGQGAGNQPQHF. The chain joins TRBV5-1 to TRBJ1-5, with TRBD1 matching over 11 bases. The CDR3 has 16 amino acids. Unmatched junction bases numbered 5, after V lost 4 bases and J lost 2 bases. Germline values: CDR1 SGHRS, CDR2 YFSETQ.

The V and J genes are TRBV6-5 and TRBJ1-3; 8 bases match TRBD1. V dropped 2 bases and J dropped 4; count of bases not matched to a gene: 7. The CDR3 is 16 amino acids. Germline-derived CDR1 and CDR2 are MNHEY and SVGAGI. DNA for the CDR3: TGTGCCAGCAGTTACAGTCCGCAGGGGGCGGGAAACACCATATATTTT. This encodes CASSYSPQGAGNTIYF.

A few counts support this clone. The chain links TRBV28 to TRBJ1-6; 9 positions match TRBD1. There are 16 residues in the CDR3. Looked up from germline, CDR1 is MDHEN and CDR2 is SYDVKM. J lost 6 bases, V lost 5 bases, and 8 bases had no gene match. CDR3 protein: CASSPGTGLFNSPLHF. CDR3 in DNA: TGTGCCAGCAGTCCCGGGACAGGGCTGTTTAATTCACCCCTCCACTTT.